This T cell receptor beta chain was retrieved from a study of control samples from healthy donors and cancer patients. Germline V CDR1 and CDR2: SEHNR, FQNEAQ (reference sequence). The CDR3 is 13 residues long. V was shortened by 1 base and J by 2 bases, with 5 bases between the two germline ends. The table came from immunoSEQ multiplex PCR; TCRdb's copy has only in-frame clones and leaves some out. The top ten clones hold approximately 4% of a sample with roughly 29,000 clones, around nine tenths of them seen once. The source material was formalin-fixed, paraffin-embedded tissue. The chain is built from TRBV7-9 and TRBJ1-2; D gene ambiguous. The TCR comes from a female donor with melanoma. The CDR3 is CASSLGRNYGYTF. As DNA, the CDR3 is TGTGCCAGCAGCTTAGGACGGAACTATGGCTACACCTTC.